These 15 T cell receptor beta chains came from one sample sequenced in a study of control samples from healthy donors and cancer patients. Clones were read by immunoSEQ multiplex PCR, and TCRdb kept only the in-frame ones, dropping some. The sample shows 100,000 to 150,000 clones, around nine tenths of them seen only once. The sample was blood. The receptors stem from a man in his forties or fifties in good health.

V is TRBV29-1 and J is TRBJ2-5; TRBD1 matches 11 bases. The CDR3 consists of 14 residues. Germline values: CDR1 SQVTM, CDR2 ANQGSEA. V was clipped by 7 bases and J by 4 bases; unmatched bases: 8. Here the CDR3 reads CSAGGQGVGETQYF. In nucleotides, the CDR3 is TGCAGCGCCGGGGGACAGGGGGTCGGAGAGACCCAGTACTTC.

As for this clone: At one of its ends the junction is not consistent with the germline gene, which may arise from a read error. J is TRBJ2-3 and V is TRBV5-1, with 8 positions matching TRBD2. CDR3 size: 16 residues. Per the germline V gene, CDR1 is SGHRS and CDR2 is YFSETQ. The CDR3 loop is CARSPGGAGLTDTQYF. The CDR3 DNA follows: TGCGCCCGCAGCCCGGGGGGGGCAGGACTCACAGATACGCAGTATTTT.

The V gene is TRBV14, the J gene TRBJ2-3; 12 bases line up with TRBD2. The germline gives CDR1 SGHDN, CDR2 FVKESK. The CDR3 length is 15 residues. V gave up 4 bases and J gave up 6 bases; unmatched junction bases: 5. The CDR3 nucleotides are TGTGCCAGCAGCCCGAGGACTAGCGGGGCGGATACGCAGTATTTT. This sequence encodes CASSPRTSGADTQYF.

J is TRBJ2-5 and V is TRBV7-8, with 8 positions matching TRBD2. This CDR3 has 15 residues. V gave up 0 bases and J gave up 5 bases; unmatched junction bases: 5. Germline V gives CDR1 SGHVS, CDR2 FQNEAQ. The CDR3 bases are TGTGCCAGCAGCTTAGCCCGGGGGGGCCACGAGACCCAGTACTTC. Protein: CASSLARGGHETQYF.

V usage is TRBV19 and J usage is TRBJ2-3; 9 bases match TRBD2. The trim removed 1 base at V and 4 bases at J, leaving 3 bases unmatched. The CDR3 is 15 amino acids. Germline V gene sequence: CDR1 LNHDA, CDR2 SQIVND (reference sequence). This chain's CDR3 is CASSIGRGGADTQYF. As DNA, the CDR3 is TGTGCCAGTAGTATAGGGCGGGGGGGAGCAGATACGCAGTATTTT.

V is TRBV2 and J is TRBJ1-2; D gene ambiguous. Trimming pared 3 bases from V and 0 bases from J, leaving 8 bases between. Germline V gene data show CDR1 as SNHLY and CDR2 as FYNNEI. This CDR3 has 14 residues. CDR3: CASSDQEPNYGYTF. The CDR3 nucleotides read TGTGCCAGCAGTGATCAGGAACCTAACTATGGCTACACCTTC.

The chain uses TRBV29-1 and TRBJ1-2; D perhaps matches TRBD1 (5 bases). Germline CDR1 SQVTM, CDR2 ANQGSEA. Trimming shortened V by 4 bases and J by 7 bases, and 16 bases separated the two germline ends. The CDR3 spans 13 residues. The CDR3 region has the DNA TGCAGCGTTGCCGGGACTCTTGTATTTGGCTACACCTTC. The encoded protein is CSVAGTLVFGYTF.

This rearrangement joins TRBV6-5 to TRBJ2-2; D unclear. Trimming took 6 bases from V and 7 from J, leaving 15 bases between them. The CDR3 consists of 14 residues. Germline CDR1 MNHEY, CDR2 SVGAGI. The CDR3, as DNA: TGTGCCAGCAGACCCATGATACAAAGCGGGGAGCTGTTTTTT. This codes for CASRPMIQSGELFF.

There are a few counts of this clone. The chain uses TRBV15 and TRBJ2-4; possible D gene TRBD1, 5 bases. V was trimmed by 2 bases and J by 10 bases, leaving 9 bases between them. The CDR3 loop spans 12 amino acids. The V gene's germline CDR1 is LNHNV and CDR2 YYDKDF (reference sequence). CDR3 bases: TGTGCCACCAGCAGACAAAGGGGAATTCAGTACTTC. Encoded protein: CATSRQRGIQYF. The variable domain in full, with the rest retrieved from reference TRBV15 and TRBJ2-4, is DAMVIQNPRYQVTQFGKPVTLSCSQTLNHNVMYWYQQKSSQAPKLLFHYYDKDFNNEADTPDNFQSRRPNTSFCFLDIRSPGLGDTAMYLCATSRQRGIQYFGAGTRLSVL.

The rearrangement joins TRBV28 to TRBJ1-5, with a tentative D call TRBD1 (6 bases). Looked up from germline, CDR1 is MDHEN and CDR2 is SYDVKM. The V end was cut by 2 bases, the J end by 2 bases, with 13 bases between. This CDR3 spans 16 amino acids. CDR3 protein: CASSLVQGSGNQPQHF. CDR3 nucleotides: TGTGCCAGCAGTTTAGTACAGGGTTCTGGCAATCAGCCCCAGCATTTT.

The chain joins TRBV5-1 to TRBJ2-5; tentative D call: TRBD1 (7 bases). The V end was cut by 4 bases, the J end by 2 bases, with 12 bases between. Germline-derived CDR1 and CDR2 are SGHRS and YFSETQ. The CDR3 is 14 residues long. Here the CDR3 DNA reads TGCGCCAGCAGCGGAGGGACAGCTCAAGAGACCCAGTACTTC. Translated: CASSGGTAQETQYF.

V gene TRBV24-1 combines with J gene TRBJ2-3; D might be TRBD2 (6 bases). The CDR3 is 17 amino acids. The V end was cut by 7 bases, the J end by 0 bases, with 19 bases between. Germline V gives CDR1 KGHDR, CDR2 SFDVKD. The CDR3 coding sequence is TGTGCCACCAGCGAGGCGGGGCGGGGCACTAGCACAGATACGCAGTATTTT. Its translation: CATSEAGRGTSTDTQYF.

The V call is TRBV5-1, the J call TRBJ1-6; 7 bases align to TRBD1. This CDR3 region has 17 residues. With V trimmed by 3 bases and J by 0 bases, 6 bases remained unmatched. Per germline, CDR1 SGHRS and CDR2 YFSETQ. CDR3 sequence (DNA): TGCGCCAGCAGCTGGGGACAGATGAGCTCCTATAATTCACCCCTCCACTTT. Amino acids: CASSWGQMSSYNSPLHF.

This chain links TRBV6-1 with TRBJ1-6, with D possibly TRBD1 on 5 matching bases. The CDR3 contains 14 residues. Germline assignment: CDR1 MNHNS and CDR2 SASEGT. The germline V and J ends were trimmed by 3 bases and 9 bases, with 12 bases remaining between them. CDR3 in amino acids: CASSDRDGSSPLHF. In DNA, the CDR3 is TGTGCCAGCAGTGACCGGGACGGGTCTTCACCCCTCCACTTT.

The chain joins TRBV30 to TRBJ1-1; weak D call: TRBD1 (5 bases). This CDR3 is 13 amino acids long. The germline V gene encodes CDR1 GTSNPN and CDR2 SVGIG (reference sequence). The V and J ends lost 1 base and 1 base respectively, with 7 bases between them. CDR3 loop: CAWSGDGNTEAFF. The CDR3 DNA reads TGTGCCTGGAGTGGGGACGGGAACACTGAAGCTTTCTTT.